This T cell receptor beta chain stems from a study of beta chain features in type 1 diabetes. Study outcomes and limitations: Significant though moderate, a shortening of TCRB CDR3s appeared in all four CD4+ subsets of Type 1 diabetes patients. The VDJ junctions of type 1 diabetes patients carried fewer insertions and more deletions.

This clone showed up just a few times. Its target is unknown. As every portion of the isolated RNA was reverse transcribed, the sequencing read expressed TCRB transcripts. An average approximately 4 million reads came from naive, central memory and regulatory T cell samples. This table comes from immunoSEQ multiplex PCR, and its TCRdb copy is limited to in-frame clones, with some not included. The sample holds around 150,000 clones, about 7% seen once. The length of the CDR3 is 15 residues. CDR1 and CDR2 (germline): MDHEN, SYDVKM. V dropped 2 bases and J dropped 3 bases, with 11 bases sitting between them.

Sample: central memory CD4+ T cells from blood. The gene calls are TRBV28 and TRBJ1-5; D is unresolved. This clonotype originated in a woman aged 25 to 45 in good health. The CDR3 coding sequence is TGTGCCAGCAGTTTAGCGAGTAGATCCAATCAGCCCCAGCATTTT. This sequence encodes CASSLASRSNQPQHF.